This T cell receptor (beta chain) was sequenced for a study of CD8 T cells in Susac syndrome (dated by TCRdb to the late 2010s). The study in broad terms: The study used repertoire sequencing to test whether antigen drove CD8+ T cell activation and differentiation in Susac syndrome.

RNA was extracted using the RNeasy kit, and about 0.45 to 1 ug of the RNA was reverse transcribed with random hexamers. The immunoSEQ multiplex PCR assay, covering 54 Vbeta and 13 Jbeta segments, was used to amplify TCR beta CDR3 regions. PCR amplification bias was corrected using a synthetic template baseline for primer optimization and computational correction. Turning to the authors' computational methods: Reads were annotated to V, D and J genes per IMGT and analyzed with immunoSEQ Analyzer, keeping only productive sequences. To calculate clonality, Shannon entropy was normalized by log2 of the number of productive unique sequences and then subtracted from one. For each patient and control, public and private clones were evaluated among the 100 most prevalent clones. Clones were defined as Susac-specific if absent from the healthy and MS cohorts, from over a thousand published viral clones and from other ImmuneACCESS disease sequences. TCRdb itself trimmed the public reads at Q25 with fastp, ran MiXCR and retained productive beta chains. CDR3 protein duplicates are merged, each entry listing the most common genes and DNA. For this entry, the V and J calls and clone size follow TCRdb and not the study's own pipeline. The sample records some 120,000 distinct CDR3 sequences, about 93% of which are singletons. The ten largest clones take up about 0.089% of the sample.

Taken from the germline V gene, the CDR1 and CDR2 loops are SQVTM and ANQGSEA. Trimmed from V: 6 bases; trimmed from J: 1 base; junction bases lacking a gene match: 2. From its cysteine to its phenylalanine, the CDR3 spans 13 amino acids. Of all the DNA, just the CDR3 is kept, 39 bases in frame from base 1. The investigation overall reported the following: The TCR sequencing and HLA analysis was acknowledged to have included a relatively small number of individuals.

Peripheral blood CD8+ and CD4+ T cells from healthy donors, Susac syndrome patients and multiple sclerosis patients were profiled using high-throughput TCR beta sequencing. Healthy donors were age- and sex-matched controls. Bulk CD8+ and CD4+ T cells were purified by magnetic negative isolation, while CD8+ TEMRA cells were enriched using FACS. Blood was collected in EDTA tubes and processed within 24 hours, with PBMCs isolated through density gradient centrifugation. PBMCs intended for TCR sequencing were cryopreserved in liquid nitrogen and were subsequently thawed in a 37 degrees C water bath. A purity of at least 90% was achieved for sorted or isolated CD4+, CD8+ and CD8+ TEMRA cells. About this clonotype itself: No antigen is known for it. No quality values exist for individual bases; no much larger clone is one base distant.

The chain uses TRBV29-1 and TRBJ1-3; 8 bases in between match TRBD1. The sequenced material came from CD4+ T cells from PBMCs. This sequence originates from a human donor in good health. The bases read TGCAGCGTACAGGGGGGTTCTGGAAACACCATATATTTT. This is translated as CSVQGGSGNTIYF. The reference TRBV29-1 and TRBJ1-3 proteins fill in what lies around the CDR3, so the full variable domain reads SAVISQKPSRDICQRGTSLTIQCQVDSQVTMMFWYRQQPGQSLTLIATANQGSEATYESGFVIDKFPISRPNLTFSTLTVSNMSPEDSSIYLCSVQGGSGNTIYFGEGSWLTVV.